This T cell receptor beta chain came from a study of early T cells in non-severe SARS-CoV-2 infection. On the study more broadly: With bulk RNA from unsorted whole blood as input, sequencing yielded unpaired chains. Regarding the study as a whole: VDJdb-based matching was biased toward anti-spike CD8 responses and missed private and CD4 specificities.

On this clonotype: The antigen is undetermined.

The germline V and J ends were trimmed by 7 bases and 9 bases, with 15 bases remaining between them. CDR1 SGHAT and CDR2 FQNNGV come from the germline V gene. The CDR3 has 12 residues. Each single cDNA molecule received a unique molecular identifier. TCRdb passed the 5' RACE reads through MiXCR, listing each CDR3 protein once. The table lists tens of thousands of distinct CDR3 sequences, 12% to 15% of them singletons. The chain joins TRBV11-2 to TRBJ1-1, with D uncertain. The sample was whole blood. The TCR comes from an adult who was a healthcare worker with PCR-confirmed SARS-CoV-2 infection or an uninfected control (not recorded which). CDR3 sequence: CASTPRADQAFF. DNA for the CDR3: TGTGCCAGCACCCCGCGGGCGGACCAAGCTTTCTTT.